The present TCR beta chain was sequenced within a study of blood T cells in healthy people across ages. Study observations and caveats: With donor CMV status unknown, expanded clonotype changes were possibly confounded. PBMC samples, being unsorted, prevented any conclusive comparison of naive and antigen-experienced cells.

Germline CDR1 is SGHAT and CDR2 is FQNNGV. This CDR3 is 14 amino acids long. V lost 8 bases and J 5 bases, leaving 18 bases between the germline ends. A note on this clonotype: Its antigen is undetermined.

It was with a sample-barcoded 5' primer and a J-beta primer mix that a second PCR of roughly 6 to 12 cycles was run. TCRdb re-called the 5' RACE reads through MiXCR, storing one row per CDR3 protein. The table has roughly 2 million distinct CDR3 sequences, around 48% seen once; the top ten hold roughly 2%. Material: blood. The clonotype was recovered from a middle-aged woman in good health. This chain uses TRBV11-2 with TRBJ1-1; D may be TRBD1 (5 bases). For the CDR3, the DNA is TGTGCCAGCCGAGTCCAGGGAGTGAGGACTGAAGCTTTCTTT. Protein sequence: CASRVQGVRTEAFF.